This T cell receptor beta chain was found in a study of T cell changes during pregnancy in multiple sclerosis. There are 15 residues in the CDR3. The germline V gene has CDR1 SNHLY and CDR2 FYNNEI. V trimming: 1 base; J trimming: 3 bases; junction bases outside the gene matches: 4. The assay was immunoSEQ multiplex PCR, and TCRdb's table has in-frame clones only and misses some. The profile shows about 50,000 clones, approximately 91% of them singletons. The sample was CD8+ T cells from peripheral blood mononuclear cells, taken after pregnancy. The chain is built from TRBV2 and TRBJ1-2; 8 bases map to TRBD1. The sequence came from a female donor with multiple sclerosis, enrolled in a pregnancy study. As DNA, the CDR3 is TGTGCCAGCAGTGAAGGGCAGGGGGCGGACTATGGCTACACCTTC. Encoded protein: CASSEGQGADYGYTF.